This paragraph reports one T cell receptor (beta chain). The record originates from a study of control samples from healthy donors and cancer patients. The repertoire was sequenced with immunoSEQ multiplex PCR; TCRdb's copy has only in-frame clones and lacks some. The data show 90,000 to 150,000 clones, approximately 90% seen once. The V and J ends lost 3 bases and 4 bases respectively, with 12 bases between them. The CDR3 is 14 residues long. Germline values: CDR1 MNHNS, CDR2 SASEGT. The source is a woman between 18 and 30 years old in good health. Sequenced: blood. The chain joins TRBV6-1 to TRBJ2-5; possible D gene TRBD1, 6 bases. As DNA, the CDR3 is TGTGCCAGCAGTGACACAGGGTTGGTAGAGACCCAGTACTTC. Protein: CASSDTGLVETQYF.